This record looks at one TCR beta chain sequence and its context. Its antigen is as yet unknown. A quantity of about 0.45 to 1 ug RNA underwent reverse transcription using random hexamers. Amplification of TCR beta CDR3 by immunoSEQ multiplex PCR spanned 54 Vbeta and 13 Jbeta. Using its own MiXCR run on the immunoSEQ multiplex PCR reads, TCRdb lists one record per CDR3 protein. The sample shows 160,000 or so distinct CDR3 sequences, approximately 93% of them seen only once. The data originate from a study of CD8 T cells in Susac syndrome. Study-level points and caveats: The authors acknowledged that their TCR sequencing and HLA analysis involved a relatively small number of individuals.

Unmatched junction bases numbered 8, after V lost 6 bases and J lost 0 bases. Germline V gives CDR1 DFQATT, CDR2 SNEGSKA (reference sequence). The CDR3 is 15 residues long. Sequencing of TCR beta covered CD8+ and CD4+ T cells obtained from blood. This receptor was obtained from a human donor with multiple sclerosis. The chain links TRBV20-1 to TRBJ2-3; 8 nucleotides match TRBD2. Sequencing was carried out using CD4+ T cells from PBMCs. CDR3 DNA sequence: TGCAGTGCCCCGGGAGGGAGAGGGAGCACAGATACGCAGTATTTT. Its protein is CSAPGGRGSTDTQYF.